The sequence of this T cell receptor (beta chain) was determined in a study of blood T cell repertoires in COVID-19. Study context: Spain, Italy and the United States supplied samples that represented acute and convalescent COVID-19. From T cells, B-cell-depleted T cells, or PBMCs came the material, which was cDNA or gDNA.

In the authors' methods: Estimation of nucleated cell counts was performed using reference gene primer amplification. Profiled with immunoSEQ multiplex PCR; TCRdb holds only in-frame clones, not every one. The V and J calls and clone size come from that table; D and trimming were worked out from the DNA. The sample has a few hundred thousand clones, about four fifths seen once. The junction had 13 bases not matched to a gene; V was cut back by 3 bases and J by 0 bases. Germline lookup yields CDR1 SGHDN and CDR2 FVKESK. This CDR3 is 20 amino acids long. The clonotype comes from a woman between 50 and 59 years old with acute or convalescent COVID-19. Input material: peripheral blood. The chain recombines TRBV14 with TRBJ2-1, with 11 nucleotides matching TRBD1. The CDR3 protein is CASSHMWDRGKVSSYNEQFF. The CDR3 coding sequence is TGTGCCAGCAGCCATATGTGGGACAGGGGGAAAGTCAGCTCCTACAATGAGCAGTTCTTC.